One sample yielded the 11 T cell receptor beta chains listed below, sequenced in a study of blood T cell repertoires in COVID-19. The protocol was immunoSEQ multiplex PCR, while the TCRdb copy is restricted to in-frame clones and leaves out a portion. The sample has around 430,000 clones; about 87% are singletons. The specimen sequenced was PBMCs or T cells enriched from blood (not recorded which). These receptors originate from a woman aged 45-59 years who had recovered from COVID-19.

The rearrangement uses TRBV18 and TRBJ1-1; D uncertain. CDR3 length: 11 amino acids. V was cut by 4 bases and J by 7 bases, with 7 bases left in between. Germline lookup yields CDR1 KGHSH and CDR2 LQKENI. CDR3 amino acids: CASSQSGEAFF. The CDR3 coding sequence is TGTGCCAGCTCACAGTCGGGTGAAGCTTTCTTT.

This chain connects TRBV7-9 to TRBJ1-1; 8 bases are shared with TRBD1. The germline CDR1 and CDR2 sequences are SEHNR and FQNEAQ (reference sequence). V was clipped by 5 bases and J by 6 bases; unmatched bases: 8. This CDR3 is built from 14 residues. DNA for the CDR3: TGTGCCAGCAGCCAGGTTTCAGGGGGCCCTGAAGCTTTCTTT. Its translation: CASSQVSGGPEAFF. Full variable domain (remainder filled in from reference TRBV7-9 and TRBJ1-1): DTGVSQNPRHKITKRGQNVTFRCDPISEHNRLYWYRQTLGQGPEFLTYFQNEAQLEKSRLLSDRFSAERPKGSFSTLEIQRTEQGDSAMYLCASSQVSGGPEAFFGQGTRLTVV.

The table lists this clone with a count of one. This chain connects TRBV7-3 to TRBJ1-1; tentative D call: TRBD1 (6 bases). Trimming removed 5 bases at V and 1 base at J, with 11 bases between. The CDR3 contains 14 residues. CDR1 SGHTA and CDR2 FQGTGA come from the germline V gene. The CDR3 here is CASSMTGTNTEAFF. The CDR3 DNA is TGTGCCAGCAGCATGACAGGCACGAACACTGAAGCTTTCTTT. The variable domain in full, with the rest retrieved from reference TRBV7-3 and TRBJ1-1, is GAGVSQTPSNKVTEKGKYVELRCDPISGHTALYWYRQSLGQGPEFLIYFQGTGAADDSGLPNDRFFAVRPEGSVSTLKIQRTERGDSAVYLCASSMTGTNTEAFFGQGTRLTVV.

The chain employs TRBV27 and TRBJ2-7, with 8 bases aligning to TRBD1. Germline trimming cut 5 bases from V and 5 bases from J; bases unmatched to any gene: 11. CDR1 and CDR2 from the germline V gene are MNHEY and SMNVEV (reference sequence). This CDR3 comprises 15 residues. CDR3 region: CASSPGQVLPHEQYF. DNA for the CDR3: TGTGCCAGCAGTCCGGGACAGGTGTTACCCCACGAGCAGTACTTC.

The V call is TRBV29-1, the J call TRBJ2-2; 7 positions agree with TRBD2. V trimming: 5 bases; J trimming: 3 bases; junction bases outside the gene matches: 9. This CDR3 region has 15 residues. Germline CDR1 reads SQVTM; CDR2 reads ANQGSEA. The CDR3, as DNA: TGCAGCGTTAAAGGAGCGGGGCCCGACACCGGGGAGCTGTTTTTT. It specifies CSVKGAGPDTGELFF.

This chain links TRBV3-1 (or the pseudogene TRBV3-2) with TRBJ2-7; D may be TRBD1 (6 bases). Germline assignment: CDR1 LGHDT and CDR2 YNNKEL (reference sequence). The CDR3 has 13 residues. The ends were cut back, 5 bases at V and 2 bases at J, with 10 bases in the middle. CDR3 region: CASSWTETYEQYF. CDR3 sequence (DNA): TGTGCCAGCAGCTGGACAGAAACCTACGAGCAGTACTTC.

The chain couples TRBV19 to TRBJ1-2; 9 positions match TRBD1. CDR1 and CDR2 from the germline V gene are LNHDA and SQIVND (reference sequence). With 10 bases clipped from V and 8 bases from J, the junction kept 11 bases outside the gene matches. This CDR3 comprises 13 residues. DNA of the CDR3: TGTGCCACCAGCCGGGGACAGGGTTACGGCTACACCTTC. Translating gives CATSRGQGYGYTF.

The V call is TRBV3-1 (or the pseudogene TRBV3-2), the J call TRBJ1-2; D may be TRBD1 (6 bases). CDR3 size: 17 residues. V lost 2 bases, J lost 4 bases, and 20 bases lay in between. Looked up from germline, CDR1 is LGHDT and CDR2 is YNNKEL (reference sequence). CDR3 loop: CASSQKSRRGGSYGYTF. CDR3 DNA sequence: TGTGCCAGCAGCCAAAAATCCAGAAGGGGGGGTAGCTATGGCTACACCTTC.

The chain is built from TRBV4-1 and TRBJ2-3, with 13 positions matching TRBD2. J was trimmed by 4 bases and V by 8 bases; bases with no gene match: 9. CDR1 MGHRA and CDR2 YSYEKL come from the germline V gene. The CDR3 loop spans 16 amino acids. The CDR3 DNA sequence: TGCGCCAGCGCACAACTAGCGGGGGGGCTAGCAGATACGCAGTATTTT. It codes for CASAQLAGGLADTQYF.

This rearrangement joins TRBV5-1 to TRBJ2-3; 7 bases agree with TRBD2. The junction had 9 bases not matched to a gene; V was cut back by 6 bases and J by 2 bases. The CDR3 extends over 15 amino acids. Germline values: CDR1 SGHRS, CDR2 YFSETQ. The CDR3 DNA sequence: TGCGCCAGCAAAATCCGGGGGGAACCCACAGATACGCAGTATTTT. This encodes CASKIRGEPTDTQYF.

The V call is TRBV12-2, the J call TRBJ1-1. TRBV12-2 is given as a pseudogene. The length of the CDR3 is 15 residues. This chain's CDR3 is CASRLPLRRNTEAFF. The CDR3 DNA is TGTGCAAGTCGCTTGCCCCTCCGTAGGAACACTGAAGCTTTCTTT.